Described below is a single T cell receptor beta chain sequence and its context. The CDR3 has 14 amino acids. Looked up from germline, CDR1 is SGHRS and CDR2 is YFSETQ. The ends were cut back, 0 bases at V and 6 bases at J, with 12 bases in the middle. Some clones are missing from TCRdb's copy, which holds only in-frame ones; the method was immunoSEQ multiplex PCR. Of under 200,000 clones in the sample, about 92% were seen once. This sample is drawn from a study of T cell responses to AZD1222 COVID-19 vaccine. This clonotype originated in an adult who received the MenACWY meningococcal vaccine as a control. The rearrangement joins TRBV5-1 to TRBJ1-2; a possible D gene is TRBD1 (6 bases). This specimen was peripheral blood, taken 28 days after the second dose of the MenACWY control vaccine. The CDR3, as DNA: TGCGCCAGCAGCTTGGGTCACAGGGAAAATGGCTACACCTTC. The encoded protein is CASSLGHRENGYTF.